This T cell receptor (beta chain) was documented in a study of cytomegalovirus exposure and HLA in healthy donors. Findings and limits, study-wide: In vitro confirmation showed a few CMV-associated chains to be CMV antigen specific.

The donors (healthy individuals) were bone marrow donors. PCR amplification relied on 60 Vbeta primers (plus 13 Jbeta primers). Assay used: immunoSEQ multiplex PCR; TCRdb lists only in-frame clones, some missing. This sample's table reports some 67,000 clones. Comments on this clone: Its antigen is as yet unknown.

This TCR derives from a woman younger than 45 in good health and CMV-seronegative. The sequencing sample was made of PBMCs.

CDR3 sequence reads: CASSLLGQASSYEQYF. CDR3 nucleotides: TGTGCCAGCAGCTTACTGGGACAGGCGAGCTCCTACGAGCAGTACTTC. The chain is built from TRBV7-6 and TRBJ2-7; TRBD1 agrees at 8 bases. CDR3 length: 16 residues. J was trimmed by 0 bases and V by 2 bases; bases with no gene match: 6. CDR1 is SGHVS and CDR2 is FNYEAQ in the germline V gene.